The 29 T cell receptor beta chains presented below share a single source sample, sequenced in a study of shared clonotypes between healthy human individuals. Only CD45RO-negative cells positively selected for CCR7 counted as naive CD8 cells, so terminally differentiated effector memory CD45RA+ cells were excluded. Repertoires were generated with immunoSEQ multiplex PCR, while TCRdb's copy carries only in-frame clones and drops some. The sample contains 1.5 million to 2.5 million clones, approximately 94% of which appear only once. Input material: naive CD8+ T cells sorted from blood. The source of these receptors is a man aged 18 to 30 in good health.

This chain uses TRBV28 with TRBJ1-2; D is undetermined. Germline CDR1 is MDHEN and CDR2 is SYDVKM. Between the trimmed V and J ends, which lost 6 bases and 6 bases, there was a span of 17 bases. The CDR3 covers 14 residues. The CDR3 spells CASRLVPEGNGYTF. CDR3 DNA sequence: TGTGCCAGCAGGCTCGTACCGGAAGGAAATGGCTACACCTTC.

V and J are TRBV5-4 and TRBJ2-5, with 8 bases identical to TRBD2. The V and J ends lost 4 bases and 5 bases, in that order; junction bases with no gene match: 7. The CDR3 contains 14 residues. The germline CDR1 and CDR2 sequences are SGHNT and YYREEE (reference sequence). CDR3 residues: CASSAAGAAETQYF. In nucleotides, the CDR3 is TGTGCCAGCAGCGCAGCGGGGGCCGCCGAGACCCAGTACTTC.

This clone has only one observation. The V call is TRBV7-9, the J call TRBJ2-1, with D possibly TRBD2 on 5 matching bases. The ends were cut back, 5 bases at V and 8 bases at J, with 13 bases in the middle. The CDR3 spans 13 residues. Looked up from germline, CDR1 is SEHNR and CDR2 is FQNEAQ (reference sequence). CDR3 region: CASSTPLGDEQFF. In DNA form, the CDR3 reads TGTGCCAGCAGCACACCGCTCGGGGATGAGCAGTTCTTC.

A note on this clone: The same CDR3 also results from other DNA sequences found in this sample. V gene TRBV9 combines with J gene TRBJ2-7; D not certain. This CDR3 region has 14 residues. Trimming took 0 bases from V and 0 from J, leaving 7 bases between them. Germline V gene data show CDR1 as SGDLS and CDR2 as YYNGEE. CDR3 protein: CASSVGPASYEQYF. The CDR3 DNA follows: TGTGCCAGCAGCGTAGGTCCAGCCTCCTACGAGCAGTACTTC. Looking up the rest from reference TRBV9 and TRBJ2-7 gives the full variable domain: DSGVTQTPKHLITATGQRVTLRCSPRSGDLSVYWYQQSLDQGLQFLIQYYNGEERAKGNILERFSAQQFPDLHSELNLSSLELGDSALYFCASSVGPASYEQYFGPGTRLTVT.

The rearrangement joins TRBV12-2 to TRBJ2-3; the table's D call of TRBD2 was not tested on the DNA. TRBV12-2 is a known pseudogene. The CDR3 is 20 amino acids. The CDR3 bases are TGTGCAAGTCGCTTTGCGGGACTAGCGGGAGCGCTCCAAAGCAAAGATACGCAGTATTTT. The encoded protein is CASRFAGLAGALQSKDTQYF.

V and J are TRBV7-9 and TRBJ1-4; D is undetermined. V gave up 1 base and J gave up 8 bases, with 14 bases separating them. This CDR3 comprises 15 residues. Germline CDR1 SEHNR, CDR2 FQNEAQ (reference sequence). The CDR3 sequence is CASSLVGHPEEKLFF. CDR3 nucleotides: TGTGCCAGCAGCTTAGTTGGGCATCCAGAGGAAAAACTGTTTTTT.

This clone has only one observation. CDR3 sequence (DNA): TGCGCCAGCAGCCAAGACCCCGGACTAGCGGGAGAATCTGGGCAGTTCTTC. It translates to CASSQDPGLAGESGQFF. This chain connects TRBV4-3 to TRBJ2-1; 13 nucleotides line up with TRBD2. Germline-derived CDR1 and CDR2 are LGHNA and YSLEER. The CDR3 totals 17 residues. Trimming took 0 bases from V and 12 from J; bases not matched to a gene: 11.

This rearrangement joins TRBV29-1 to TRBJ2-7; D possibly corresponds to TRBD2 (5 bases). This CDR3 comprises 12 residues. In germline, CDR1 is SQVTM, CDR2 ANQGSEA. The V end was cut by 6 bases, the J end by 6 bases, with 15 bases between. The CDR3 protein is CSVELLSGEQYF. The CDR3 bases are TGCAGCGTGGAACTCCTAAGCGGCGAGCAGTACTTC.

The chain joins TRBV7-6 to TRBJ2-7; D ambiguous. CDR1 is SGHVS, CDR2 FNYEAQ, per germline. The CDR3 runs 13 residues. V was cut by 4 bases and J by 0 bases, with 7 bases left in between. This chain's CDR3 is CASSWGSSYEQYF. CDR3 in DNA: TGTGCCAGCAGCTGGGGTAGCTCCTACGAGCAGTACTTC. Full variable domain (outside the CDR3, taken from reference TRBV7-6 and TRBJ2-7): GAGVSQSPRYKVTKRGQDVALRCDPISGHVSLYWYRQALGQGPEFLTYFNYEAQQDKSGLPNDRFSAERPEGSISTLTIQRTEQRDSAMYRCASSWGSSYEQYFGPGTRLTVT.

The chain uses TRBV6-5 and TRBJ1-6; tentatively, D is TRBD1 (5 bases). The CDR3 covers 16 residues. The germline V and J ends were trimmed by 4 bases and 8 bases, with 18 bases remaining between them. Germline V gene lookup returns CDR1 MNHEY and CDR2 SVGAGI. This CDR3 is CASSFTVGAAHSPLHF. CDR3 DNA: TGTGCCAGCAGTTTCACCGTCGGGGCAGCCCATTCACCCCTCCACTTT.

CDR3 amino acids: CASRPGQGETEAFF. In nucleotides, the CDR3 is TGTGCCAGCAGACCGGGACAGGGGGAAACTGAAGCTTTCTTT. V gene TRBV5-6 combines with J gene TRBJ1-1, with 11 nucleotides matching TRBD1. Germline loops: CDR1 SGHDT, CDR2 YYEEEE. This CDR3 is 14 amino acids long. Trimming removed 5 bases from V and 5 bases from J; junction bases left unmatched: 5.

This clone was picked up one time. The V call is TRBV27, the J call TRBJ2-1; TRBD1 matches at 9 bases. Germline CDR1 MNHEY, CDR2 SMNVEV (reference sequence). The CDR3 totals 18 residues. J was trimmed by 2 bases and V by 0 bases; bases with no gene match: 8. The CDR3 spells CASSLSALGTGPYNEQFF. CDR3 coding DNA: TGTGCCAGCAGTTTATCGGCTTTGGGGACAGGGCCCTACAATGAGCAGTTCTTC.

The V and J genes are TRBV7-9 and TRBJ2-2; 13 nucleotides agree with TRBD2. V lost 4 bases to trimming and J lost 5 bases; unmatched junction nucleotides: 7. Germline V lookup: CDR1 SEHNR, CDR2 FQNEAQ (reference sequence). The CDR3 sequence is 17 residues long. CDR3 amino acids: CASSSILAGGRTGELFF. CDR3 sequence (DNA): TGTGCCAGCAGCTCGATACTAGCGGGAGGGCGAACCGGGGAGCTGTTTTTT. The whole variable domain, filled in from reference TRBV7-9 and TRBJ2-2, reads DTGVSQNPRHKITKRGQNVTFRCDPISEHNRLYWYRQTLGQGPEFLTYFQNEAQLEKSRLLSDRFSAERPKGSFSTLEIQRTEQGDSAMYLCASSSILAGGRTGELFFGEGSRLTVL.

The chain joins TRBV6-1 to TRBJ1-5; 7 nucleotides agree with TRBD1. The CDR3 is 18 residues long. CDR1 MNHNS and CDR2 SASEGT come from the germline V gene. V gave up 2 bases and J gave up 4 bases; unmatched junction bases: 14. The CDR3: CASSELDRIRSSNQPQHF. CDR3 nucleotides: TGTGCCAGCAGTGAACTGGACAGGATACGCAGTTCTAATCAGCCCCAGCATTTT.

The chain employs TRBV6-6 and TRBJ2-7; TRBD2 aligns across 9 bases. The V and J ends lost 6 bases and 3 bases, in that order; junction bases with no gene match: 6. This CDR3 spans 14 amino acids. CDR1 and CDR2 from the germline V gene are MNHNY and SVGAGI (reference sequence). CDR3 DNA sequence: TGTGCCAGCAGCCTTAGCGGGAGATTCTACGAGCAGTACTTC. Protein product: CASSLSGRFYEQYF.

In this sample, this clone turned up a few times. The chain combines TRBV4-1 with TRBJ1-3; D is possibly TRBD1 (6 bases). Germline lookup yields CDR1 MGHRA and CDR2 YSYEKL. V lost 4 bases and J 3 bases, leaving 16 bases between the germline ends. The CDR3 loop spans 16 amino acids. The CDR3 sequence: CASSPWTEAVGNTIYF. CDR3 DNA: TGCGCCAGCAGCCCCTGGACAGAAGCTGTTGGAAACACCATATATTTT.

The rearrangement joins TRBV7-2 to TRBJ2-7, with 7 bases that match TRBD1. Germline CDR1 is SGHTA and CDR2 is FQGNSA. V shed 4 bases and J 4 bases; nucleotides not matched to a gene: 7. This CDR3 comprises 14 residues. CDR3 amino acids: CASSSGTVFYEQYF. In nucleotides, the CDR3 is TGTGCCAGCAGCTCCGGGACAGTCTTTTACGAGCAGTACTTC.

As for this clone: Additional DNA sequences in this sample encode the identical CDR3. The CDR3 DNA reads TGTGCCAGCTCATATGGTATCTCCTACGAGCAGTACTTC. This gives the protein CASSYGISYEQYF. V and J are TRBV27 and TRBJ2-7; D ambiguous. With 8 bases removed from V and 0 bases from J, the gap between germline ends came to 11 bases. There are 13 residues in the CDR3. Germline V gene lookup returns CDR1 MNHEY and CDR2 SMNVEV (reference sequence).

This chain connects TRBV4-1 to TRBJ1-4; 9 positions agree with TRBD1. CDR3 length: 17 residues. From germline, CDR1 is MGHRA and CDR2 YSYEKL. The V and J ends lost 4 bases and 4 bases, in that order; junction bases with no gene match: 10. CDR3 amino acids: CASSLSGTGLGNEKLFF. Here the CDR3 DNA reads TGCGCCAGCAGCCTATCCGGGACAGGGTTGGGTAATGAAAAACTGTTTTTT.

The chain recombines TRBV11-2 with TRBJ2-7; possibly TRBD1 or TRBD2 for D (5 bases each). The V gene's germline CDR1 is SGHAT and CDR2 FQNNGV. The CDR3 covers 15 residues. V was shortened by 3 bases and J by 2 bases, with 14 bases between the two germline ends. CDR3 sequence: CASSFLGTEPYEQYF. The CDR3 DNA follows: TGTGCCAGCAGCTTCCTAGGGACGGAGCCCTACGAGCAGTACTTC.

The rearrangement joins TRBV29-1 to TRBJ2-7; possibly TRBD1 for D (6 bases). Germline values: CDR1 SQVTM, CDR2 ANQGSEA. The CDR3 extends over 13 amino acids. Trimming stripped 6 bases from V and 0 bases from J, with 12 bases between. CDR3 amino acids: CSVGTLSSYEQYF. CDR3 DNA: TGCAGCGTAGGGACACTCAGCTCCTACGAGCAGTACTTC.

The rearrangement links TRBV28 to TRBJ2-2, with 8 bases aligning to TRBD2. Trimming cost V 3 bases and J 9 bases; bases outside gene matches: 9. Germline values: CDR1 MDHEN, CDR2 SYDVKM. The CDR3 consists of 15 residues. CDR3 region: CASSFGGAFSWELFF. The DNA of the CDR3 is TGTGCCAGCAGTTTCGGGGGGGCTTTCTCCTGGGAGCTGTTTTTT.

The J gene is TRBJ1-4, the V gene TRBV6-5; no definite D call. Germline V gives CDR1 MNHEY, CDR2 SVGAGI. The V end lost 0 bases, the J end lost 8 bases, and 13 bases lay between the germline ends. CDR3 length equals 15 residues. CDR3 residues: CASSYSGREGEKLFF. Written as DNA, the CDR3 is TGTGCCAGCAGTTACTCGGGGAGGGAGGGAGAAAAACTGTTTTTT.

A note on this clone: This same CDR3 is encoded by further DNA sequences in the sample. The V gene is TRBV6-6, the J gene TRBJ2-7; maybe TRBD1 (6 bases). CDR1 MNHNY and CDR2 SVGAGI come from the germline V gene (reference sequence). This CDR3 has 14 amino acids. The V gene lost 0 bases and the J gene lost 3 bases, with 9 bases spanning the gap. CDR3 region: CASSYSEGDYEQYF. CDR3 in DNA: TGTGCCAGCAGTTACTCAGAGGGGGACTACGAGCAGTACTTC.

The rearrangement joins TRBV11-2 to TRBJ2-7; D possibly matches TRBD1 or TRBD2 (5 bases each). The CDR3 totals 15 residues. CDR1 is SGHAT, CDR2 FQNNGV, per germline. V was cut by 3 bases and J by 3 bases, with 15 bases left in between. The CDR3 DNA is TGTGCCAGCAGCTTCGGGACGGGAACTTACTACGAGCAGTACTTC. This translates into CASSFGTGTYYEQYF.

This clone was seen only a few times. The same CDR3 arises from other DNA sequences in this sample as well. V is TRBV6-5 and J is TRBJ2-5; no firm D call. V was clipped by 0 bases and J by 7 bases, with 3 bases between them. The CDR3 is made up of 11 amino acids. Germline V gene data show CDR1 as MNHEY and CDR2 as SVGAGI. Written as DNA, the CDR3 is TGTGCCAGCAGTTACTCGGGGACCCAGTACTTC. Residues: CASSYSGTQYF.

The V call is TRBV7-9, the J call TRBJ1-1; D gene unclear. Trimming cost V 7 bases and J 6 bases, with 6 bases left between them. CDR3 length: 10 residues. Germline CDR1 reads SEHNR; CDR2 reads FQNEAQ (reference sequence). This chain's CDR3 is CASTRAEAFF. CDR3 sequence (DNA): TGTGCCAGCACCCGGGCTGAAGCTTTCTTT.

The chain recombines TRBV6-5 with TRBJ1-1; D not certain. The CDR3 has 13 amino acids. Trimming removed 5 bases from V and 3 bases from J, with 10 bases in between. CDR1 is MNHEY, CDR2 SVGAGI, per germline. The CDR3 sequence: CASSLGSHTEAFF. CDR3 nucleotide sequence: TGTGCCAGCAGTCTCGGGAGTCACACTGAAGCTTTCTTT.

The chain joins TRBV6-1 to TRBJ2-1; weak D call: TRBD2 (6 bases). Germline assignment: CDR1 MNHNS and CDR2 SASEGT. The CDR3 length is 16 residues. Between the trimmed V and J ends, which lost 2 bases and 4 bases, there was a span of 15 bases. CDR3 nucleotide sequence: TGTGCCAGCAGTGAACAGGACTATCCCTTTTACAATGAGCAGTTCTTC. Translated, it gives CASSEQDYPFYNEQFF.